This T cell receptor beta chain was observed in a study of blood T cell repertoires in COVID-19 (dated by TCRdb to 2019 to 2021). Describing the broader study: Samples from collaborators originated in the United States, Italy and Spain and spanned both the acute and convalescent phases of COVID-19. The material from the prospective study consisted of cDNA or gDNA derived from T cells, B-cell-depleted T cells, or PBMCs. The dataset comprised deeply sampled blood TCRbeta repertoires from subjects exposed to, actively infected with, or recovered from COVID-19. The repertoires were made available in a free public database intended to serve as a resource for research on the immune response to SARS-CoV-2. The samples were drawn from two sources: the first 160 participants of the ongoing ImmuneRACE study, and 950 to 1,500 subjects contributed by 6 global collaborators. A de-identified subject ID, COVID-19 status, age in years and sex were almost always included in the sample metadata. HLA class I and class II types, where available, came from metadata supplied by the sample provider rather than from assay-based typing.

On this clone: Its antigen is currently not known. Qualities for individual bases were not recorded, and no much larger clone is one base off.

TCRbeta CDR3 regions were amplified from genomic DNA using the immunoSEQ Assay, a bias-controlled multiplex PCR. The original pipeline was this. The number of nucleated cells in each sample was estimated from the amplification of reference gene primers within the assay. To quantify the absolute abundance of each unique TCRbeta CDR3 rearrangement, sequence reads were collapsed and filtered. For each sample, productive Simpson clonality was calculated by taking the square root of Simpson's diversity index across productive rearrangements. The clones in this table, taken by TCRdb from immuneACCESS, are in-frame only. Not every clone is retained; where verified, under half of the shortfall comes from an unresolved V gene, and the cause of the rest is unknown. That table supplies the V and J calls and clone size; D and trimming were determined from the DNA. The sample includes roughly 72,000 clones, with roughly 82% observed a single time. About an eighth of the sample rests with the top ten.

Each collaborating institution followed its own protocols to collect whole blood in K2EDTA tubes. For TCRbeta analysis, collaborator samples were shipped as frozen whole blood, as isolated PBMCs, or as DNA extracted from either sample type. Summary of the overall study and its limitations: Clinical and demographic metadata were provided uncurated, with the amount varying by source and participant.

Sequencing input: peripheral blood. This receptor was identified in a woman over 75 with acute or convalescent COVID-19.

The nucleotide sequence is given as TGCGCCAGCAGCGGGACAGGGGCGGGCACTGAAGCTTTCTTT. It encodes CASSGTGAGTEAFF. The chain uses TRBV5-1 and TRBJ1-1; 10 of the junction bases match TRBD1. V is pruned by 4 bases and J by 4 bases, leaving 4 bases of the junction without a gene match. According to the germline V gene, CDR1 reads SGHRS and CDR2 reads YFSETQ. Counted from cysteine to phenylalanine, this CDR3 has 14 amino acids. Solely the CDR3 DNA is kept, with 42 bases framed from the first base.